The text below deals with one T cell receptor (beta chain). Its antigen is still unknown. The data were produced by immunoSEQ multiplex PCR, yet TCRdb's version contains in-frame clones alone and is incomplete. This sample has about 140,000 clones, with about 93% found just once. The data originate from a study of T cell responses to AZD1222 COVID-19 vaccine. General study findings and limits: Repertoire sampling occurred only after the peak T cell response.

Germline V gives CDR1 MGHDK, CDR2 SYGVNS. Trimming shortened V by 3 bases and J by 2 bases, and 11 bases separated the two germline ends. The CDR3 spans 16 residues. This receptor was identified in an adult in good health. Sequenced here: peripheral blood, sampled on day 0 of AZD1222 vaccination. This chain connects TRBV25-1 to TRBJ2-6; D is possibly TRBD2 (6 bases). For the CDR3, the DNA is TGTGCCAGCAGTGATGTGGGGGGAGCTGGGGCCAACGTCCTGACTTTC. This encodes CASSDVGGAGANVLTF.